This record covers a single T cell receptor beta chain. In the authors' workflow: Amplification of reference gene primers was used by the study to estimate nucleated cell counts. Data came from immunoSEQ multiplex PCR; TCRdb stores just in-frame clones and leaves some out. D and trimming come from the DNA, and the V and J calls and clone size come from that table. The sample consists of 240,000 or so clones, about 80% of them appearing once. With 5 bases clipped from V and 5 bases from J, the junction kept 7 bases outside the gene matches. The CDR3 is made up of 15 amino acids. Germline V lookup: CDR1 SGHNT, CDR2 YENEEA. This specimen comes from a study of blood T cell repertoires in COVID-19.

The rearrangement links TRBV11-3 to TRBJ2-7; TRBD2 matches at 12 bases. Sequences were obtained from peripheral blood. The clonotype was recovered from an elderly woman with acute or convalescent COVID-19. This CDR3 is CASSTGLAGLDEQYF. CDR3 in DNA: TGTGCCAGCAGCACCGGACTAGCGGGGCTCGACGAGCAGTACTTC. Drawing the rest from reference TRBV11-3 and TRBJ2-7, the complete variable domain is EAGVVQSPRYKIIEKKQPVAFWCNPISGHNTLYWYLQNLGQGPELLIRYENEEAVDDSQLPKDRFSAERLKGVDSTLKIQPAELGDSAVYLCASSTGLAGLDEQYFGPGTRLTVT.